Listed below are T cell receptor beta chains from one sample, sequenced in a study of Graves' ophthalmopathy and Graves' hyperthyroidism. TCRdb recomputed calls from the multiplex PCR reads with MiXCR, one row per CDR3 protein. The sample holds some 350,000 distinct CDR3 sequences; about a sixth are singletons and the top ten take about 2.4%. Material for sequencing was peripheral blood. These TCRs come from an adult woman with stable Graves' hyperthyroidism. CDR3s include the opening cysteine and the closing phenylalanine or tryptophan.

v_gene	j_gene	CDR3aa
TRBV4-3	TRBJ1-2	CASSQVPTGSSYGYTF
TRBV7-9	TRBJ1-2	CASSPLRGNYGYTF
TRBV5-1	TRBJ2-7	CASSLSQGPAYEQYF
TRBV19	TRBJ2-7	CASSTVGGGDYEQYF
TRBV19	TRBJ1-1	CASNYGNTEAFF
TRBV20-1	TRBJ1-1	CSARTDRGDRTEAFF
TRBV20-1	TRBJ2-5	CSARTVQGARETQYF
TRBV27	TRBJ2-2	CASTRSGTSGNTGELFF
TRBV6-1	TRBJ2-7	CASRPGQGIYEQYF
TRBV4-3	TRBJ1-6	CASSQVAGLNSPLHF
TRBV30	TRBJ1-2	CAWTQGYGYTF
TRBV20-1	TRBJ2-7	CSATSGTTHSEQYF
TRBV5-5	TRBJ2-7	CASSRLFYEQYF
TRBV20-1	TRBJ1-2	CSAAGISGYTF
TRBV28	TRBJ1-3	CASSTPRNAGNTIYF